The T cell receptor beta chain described here comes from a study of cytomegalovirus exposure and HLA in healthy donors. The overall study: Among about 179 million T cells, an earlier analysis found around 100 million unique TCR beta sequences. Study outcomes and limitations: Later on, a genetic analysis was performed. It linked a missense variant in DCLRE1C with V- and J-gene trimming of TCR beta.

Worth noting for this clone: Its specificity is not known.

The PCR made use of 60 Vbeta and 13 Jbeta primers. Measured with immunoSEQ multiplex PCR; TCRdb has only the in-frame clones, and not every one. Counted here are around 95,000 clones, 74% occurring once; the ten biggest clones make up around 1.8%. Trimming removed 5 bases at V and 4 bases at J, with 11 bases between. The CDR3 length is 13 residues. The V gene's germline CDR1 is SGHRS and CDR2 YFSETQ. This sequence was found in a male donor in good health and CMV-seronegative. The V call is TRBV5-1, the J call TRBJ2-3; weak D call: TRBD2 (6 bases). Sequencing input: PBMCs. This CDR3 is CASRDGSADTQYF. CDR3 DNA: TGCGCCAGCAGGGACGGGAGCGCAGATACGCAGTATTTT. Full variable domain (outside the CDR3, taken from reference TRBV5-1 and TRBJ2-3): KAGVTQTPRYLIKTRGQQVTLSCSPISGHRSVSWYQQTPGQGLQFLFEYFSETQRNKGNFPGRFSGRQFSNSRSEMNVSTLELGDSALYLCASRDGSADTQYFGPGTRLTVL.